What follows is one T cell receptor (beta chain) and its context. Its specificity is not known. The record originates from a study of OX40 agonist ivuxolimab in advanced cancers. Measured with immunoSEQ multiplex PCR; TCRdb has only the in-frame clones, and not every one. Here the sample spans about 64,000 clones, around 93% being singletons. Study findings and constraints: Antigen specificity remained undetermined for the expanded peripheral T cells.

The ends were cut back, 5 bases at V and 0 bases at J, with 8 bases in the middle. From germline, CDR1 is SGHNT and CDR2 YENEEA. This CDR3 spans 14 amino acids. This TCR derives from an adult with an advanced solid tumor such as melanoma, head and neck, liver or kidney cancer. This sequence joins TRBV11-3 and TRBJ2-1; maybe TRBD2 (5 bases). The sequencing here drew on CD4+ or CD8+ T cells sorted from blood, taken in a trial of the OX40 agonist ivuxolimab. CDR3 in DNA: TGTGCCAGCAGCCCCGGGGTCTCCTACAATGAGCAGTTCTTC. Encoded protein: CASSPGVSYNEQFF.